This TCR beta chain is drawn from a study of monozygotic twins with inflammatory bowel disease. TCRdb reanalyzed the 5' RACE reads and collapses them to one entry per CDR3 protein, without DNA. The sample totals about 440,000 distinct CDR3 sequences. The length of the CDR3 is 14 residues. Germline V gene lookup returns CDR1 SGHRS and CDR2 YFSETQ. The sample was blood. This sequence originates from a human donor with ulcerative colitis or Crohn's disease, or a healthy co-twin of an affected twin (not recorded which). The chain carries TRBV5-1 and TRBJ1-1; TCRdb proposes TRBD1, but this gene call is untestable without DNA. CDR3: CASAGQGANTEAFF.